A single sample is the source of the 11 T cell receptor beta chains below, sequenced in a study of regulatory T cells in long-lasting Graves disease. Time point reported: persistent/refractory GD, antithyroid drugs over 5 years with positive TRAb. The TCR library was made from RNA extracted from PBMCs. With iRepertoire HTBI primers and Arm-PCR of CDR3 regions, TCR beta libraries were built. TCRdb analysed the multiplex PCR reads with MiXCR anew, one entry per CDR3 protein. This repertoire shows around 450,000 distinct CDR3 sequences, approximately 21% found once; its top ten account for 6.5% to 9%. Here the sequenced sample was peripheral blood mononuclear cells (PBMCs), taken when the disease was refractory, from a patient treated with antithyroid drugs. These receptors all come from a female donor with Graves disease.

In this sample, this clonotype turned up a few times. The chain combines TRBV24-1 with TRBJ2-5, with D unclear. Looked up from germline, CDR1 is KGHDR and CDR2 is SFDVKD. The CDR3 is 15 residues long. The V and J ends lost 2 bases and 5 bases respectively, with 14 bases between them. Here the CDR3 DNA reads TGTGCCACCAGTGATTCCACACTTATGGGGGAGACCCAGTACTTC. It codes for CATSDSTLMGETQYF.

The rearrangement uses TRBV4-1 and TRBJ2-2; the match to TRBD1 covers 10 bases. Germline CDR1 and CDR2: MGHRA and YSYEKL. The J segment lost 4 bases and the V segment lost 1 base, leaving 3 bases of the junction unmatched. This CDR3 has 16 residues. The CDR3 sequence is CASSQGQGASTGELFF. The CDR3 region has the DNA TGCGCCAGCAGCCAAGGACAGGGGGCAAGCACCGGGGAGCTGTTTTTT.

V usage is TRBV12-3 or TRBV12-4 and J usage is TRBJ2-3; weak D call: TRBD1 (5 bases). V was cut by 7 bases and J by 7 bases, with 6 bases left in between. The CDR3 sequence is 10 residues long. The CDR3 sequence: CASKGYTQYF. CDR3 bases: TGTGCCAGCAAGGGGTATACGCAGTATTTT.

This clonotype showed up many times. V gene TRBV2 combines with J gene TRBJ2-5; D is perhaps TRBD2 (6 bases). CDR3 length equals 15 residues. The germline CDR1 and CDR2 sequences are SNHLY and FYNNEI. Between the trimmed V and J ends, which lost 7 bases and 2 bases, there was a span of 17 bases. CDR3 residues: CASKFLTGDQETQYF. The DNA of the CDR3 is TGTGCCAGCAAATTCTTAACGGGGGATCAAGAGACCCAGTACTTC.

This chain uses TRBV5-1 with TRBJ2-5, with D possibly called TRBD1 or TRBD2 (5 bases each). V was pared by 4 bases and J by 5 bases, with 18 bases between. Germline CDR1 reads SGHRS; CDR2 reads YFSETQ. The CDR3 extends over 15 amino acids. The CDR3 region is CASSRDGIWLETQYF. The CDR3 DNA follows: TGCGCCAGCAGCCGGGACGGGATCTGGTTGGAGACCCAGTACTTC.

This clonotype was observed at least ten times. The chain employs TRBV24-1 and TRBJ2-5; D is unresolved. Germline assignment: CDR1 KGHDR and CDR2 SFDVKD. The CDR3 loop spans 14 amino acids. Trimming took 3 bases from V and 4 from J, leaving 11 bases between them. The CDR3 loop is CATSDRTVGETQYF. DNA for the CDR3: TGTGCCACCAGTGATCGTACAGTGGGAGAGACCCAGTACTTC.

V usage is TRBV13 and J usage is TRBJ2-5; unclear D gene. Trimming shortened V by 0 bases and J by 5 bases, and 16 bases separated the two germline ends. The CDR3 has 16 residues. The V gene's germline CDR1 is PRHDT and CDR2 FYEKMQ (reference sequence). CDR3 bases: TGTGCCAGCAGCTTAGGCAGCGTCTGGGGTGGGGAGACCCAGTACTTC. Translation gives CASSLGSVWGGETQYF.

This clonotype was counted at least ten times. V and J are TRBV28 and TRBJ2-2; D perhaps matches TRBD1 (5 bases). This CDR3 contains 14 residues. Germline loops: CDR1 MDHEN, CDR2 SYDVKM. Between the trimmed V and J ends, which lost 4 bases and 7 bases, there was a span of 13 bases. CDR3 loop: CASSYLVRDGELFF. The CDR3 nucleotides read TGTGCCAGCAGTTACCTCGTCAGGGACGGGGAGCTGTTTTTT.

This clonotype appeared many times. This rearrangement joins TRBV24-1 to TRBJ2-3; TRBD1 matches 9 bases. With V trimmed by 3 bases and J by 5 bases, 8 bases remained unmatched. Germline V lookup: CDR1 KGHDR, CDR2 SFDVKD. The CDR3 length is 16 residues. The CDR3 loop reads CATSDTPQGAEDTQYF. The CDR3 DNA sequence: TGTGCCACCAGTGATACCCCACAGGGGGCCGAAGATACGCAGTATTTT.

This clonotype was recorded at least ten times. The chain recombines TRBV28 with TRBJ2-7; TRBD2 might be the D (6 bases). This CDR3 spans 14 amino acids. V lost 3 bases, J lost 6 bases, and 15 bases lay in between. Germline lookup yields CDR1 MDHEN and CDR2 SYDVKM. CDR3 loop: CASSLSAGPREQYF. Here the CDR3 DNA reads TGTGCCAGCAGTTTGTCAGCGGGCCCCCGCGAGCAGTACTTC.

The chain combines TRBV4-1 with TRBJ1-6; D is unclear. The germline V gene encodes CDR1 MGHRA and CDR2 YSYEKL. The V and J ends lost 4 bases and 9 bases respectively, with 13 bases between them. CDR3 length: 14 residues. CDR3 DNA sequence: TGCGCCAGCAGCCCGGACGGATTTAGTTCACCCCTCCACTTT. Translated, it gives CASSPDGFSSPLHF.